A selection of T cell receptor beta chains follows, all from one sample in a study of human T cells and chemical hapten exposure. TCRdb used MiXCR to reprocess the RACE reads, holding one entry per CDR3 protein. The profile shows over 70,000 distinct CDR3 sequences, roughly a tenth of them singletons. Sequences were derived from whole blood, sampled in connection with sensitization to the hapten diphenylcyclopropenone (DPC). The receptors derive from a woman aged 25-40 years with alopecia areata. Some clones in this sample may be carry-over from other donors' samples. Both conserved end residues are trimmed from each CDR3.

j_call v_call cdr3_aa
TRBJ2-3 TRBV24-1 ATSPAGGPSTDTQY
TRBJ2-3 TRBV11-2 ASSRSFFPRTDTQY
TRBJ2-3 TRBV10-3 AITSGTSGGGDTQY
TRBJ1-1 TRBV9 ASSVGTATEAF
TRBJ1-3 TRBV6-6 ASSKPGNTIY
TRBJ2-2 TRBV30 AWSWGLNTGELF
TRBJ2-2 TRBV5-4 ASSPRVSGNTGELF
TRBJ2-7 TRBV7-2 ASSSPGVAVFYEQY
TRBJ2-7 TRBV5-1 ASSSHGAEQY
TRBJ2-1 TRBV7-7 ASSLLSGQSSYNEQF
TRBJ2-7 TRBV29-1 SVALAGGGEQY
TRBJ2-5 TRBV5-1 ASRAAQETQY
TRBJ1-3 TRBV7-9 ASSTGPGPANTIY
TRBJ1-5 TRBV6-6 ASSGLNQPQH
TRBJ1-1 TRBV20-1 SARGGLMNTEAF
TRBJ2-7 TRBV6-2/TRBV6-3 ASSSYSGRSSYEQY
TRBJ2-1 TRBV18 ASSPGTSGNNEQF
TRBJ1-1 TRBV20-1 SARDGRGLTEAF
TRBJ2-1 TRBV27 ASRRKNDNEQF
TRBJ2-1 TRBV5-1 ASSGGVWQF
TRBJ2-5 TRBV6-6 ASSLSAVKETQY
TRBJ2-1 TRBV28 ASSPAGTLHYNEQF
TRBJ2-2 TRBV10-3 AGRGTTNTGELF
TRBJ2-7 TRBV12-3/TRBV12-4 ASSPMGLGPEQY
TRBJ2-5 TRBV3-1 ASSQAGETQY
TRBJ1-1 TRBV4-3 ASSQDIGHATEAF
TRBJ2-1 TRBV5-1 ASSTTGGSYNEQF
TRBJ2-3 TRBV14 ASSTTSGARDTQY
TRBJ2-1 TRBV29-1 SVRTNLGEQF
TRBJ1-1 TRBV28 ASSLIQLNTEAF
TRBJ1-1 TRBV4-2 ASSQDISSAF
TRBJ2-3 TRBV7-3 ASSSRGREDRDTQY
TRBJ2-3 TRBV30 AFIPGTSGTHTQY
TRBJ2-7 TRBV9 ASSGSSNADEQY
TRBJ1-5 TRBV20-1 SASYGQATYQPQH
TRBJ2-1 TRBV20-1 SAPLSGGNEQF
TRBJ2-7 TRBV7-2 ASSFSRQYEQY
TRBJ2-5 TRBV29-1 SVEQGSETQY
TRBJ2-4 TRBV28 ASSSPRGGY
TRBJ2-7 TRBV7-6 ASSPKEGDEQY
TRBJ1-6 TRBV5-5 ASSSGGDHSPLH
TRBJ2-2 TRBV28 ATKGNTGELF
TRBJ2-3 TRBV20-1 RTGSTDTQY
TRBJ1-2 TRBV4-1 ASSQDKMGYT
TRBJ1-2 TRBV20-1 SATRGQNYGYT
TRBJ2-4 TRBV28 ASRPRRQLAKNIQY
TRBJ2-3 TRBV6-4 ASSDGGASTDTQY
TRBJ1-1 TRBV7-2 ASSFRQLNTEAF